The T cell receptor beta chain described here comes from a study of OX40 agonist ivuxolimab in advanced cancers. About the research overall: Patients were treated with ivuxolimab, an agonistic anti-OX40 (CD134) antibody. The study's findings and limits: Dosing at 0.1 to 3.0 mg/kg was accompanied by clonal expansion of CD4+ and CD8+ blood T cells by week 6.

A remark on this clone: The antigen is not known.

The CDR3 covers 16 residues. The germline V gene encodes CDR1 SGHNT and CDR2 YYREEE (reference sequence). V was clipped by 3 bases and J by 6 bases; unmatched bases: 9. The method was immunoSEQ multiplex PCR; TCRdb's version includes in-frame clones alone and lacks a portion of them. The data hold 70,000 to 95,000 clones, with around 90% observed a single time. This chain connects TRBV5-4 to TRBJ2-2; 9 bases match TRBD1. The input for sequencing was CD4+ or CD8+ T cells sorted from blood, taken in a trial of the OX40 agonist ivuxolimab. The receptor's source is an adult with an advanced solid tumor such as melanoma, head and neck, liver or kidney cancer. The CDR3 bases are TGTGCCAGCAGCTCTGGGACAGGGAAATTCGCCGGGGAGCTGTTTTTT. It encodes CASSSGTGKFAGELFF.